The sequence of this T cell receptor beta chain was determined in a study of shared clonotypes between healthy human individuals. Study-wide context: Per donor, CD8 memory used one plate, CD8 naive used two, CD4 memory used three and CD4 naive used three.

This clone was counted once. Its specificity is unknown. Genomic DNA per cell subset filled all wells of several immunoSEQ plates. Sequencing was performed with immunoSEQ multiplex PCR; in TCRdb, only in-frame clones are kept and a portion is missing. The data contain about 2.3 million clones, approximately 93% of them singletons. Study observations and caveats: For naive CD4 cells, approximately 4.8% of clonotypes were shared across a few donors.

Trimming cost V 7 bases and J 4 bases; bases outside gene matches: 5. Germline lookup yields CDR1 ENHRY and CDR2 SYGVKD. This CDR3 region has 14 residues. This clonotype originated in a man between 18 and 29 years old in good health. Some clones in this sample may be carry-over from other donors' samples. Sequencing was performed on naive CD4+ T cells from PBMCs. Subset described: CD45RA+ positively selected. The chain uses TRBV10-3 and TRBJ1-3, with 9 bases identical to TRBD1. The CDR3 DNA sequence: TGTGCCATCAAGGGACAGGGTGGAGGAAACACCATATATTTT. Encoded protein: CAIKGQGGGNTIYF.